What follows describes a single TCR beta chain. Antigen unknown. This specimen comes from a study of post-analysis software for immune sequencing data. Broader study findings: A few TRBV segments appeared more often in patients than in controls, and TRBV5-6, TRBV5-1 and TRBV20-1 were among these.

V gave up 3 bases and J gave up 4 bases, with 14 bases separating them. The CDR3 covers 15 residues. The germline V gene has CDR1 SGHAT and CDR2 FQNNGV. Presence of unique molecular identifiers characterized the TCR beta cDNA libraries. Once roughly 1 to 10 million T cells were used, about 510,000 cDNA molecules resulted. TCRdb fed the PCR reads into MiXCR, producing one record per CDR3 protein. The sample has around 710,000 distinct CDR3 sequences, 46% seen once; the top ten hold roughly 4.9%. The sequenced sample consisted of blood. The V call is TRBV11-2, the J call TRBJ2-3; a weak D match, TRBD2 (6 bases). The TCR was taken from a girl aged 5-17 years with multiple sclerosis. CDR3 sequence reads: CASSFDGGKADTQYF. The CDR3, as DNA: TGTGCCAGCAGCTTCGACGGAGGGAAGGCAGATACGCAGTATTTT.